These 29 T cell receptor beta chains share one sample of origin, sequenced in a study of blood T cells in healthy people across ages. The use of a sample-barcoded 5' primer and a J-beta primer mix characterized a second PCR of roughly 7 to 11 cycles. TCRdb used MiXCR to reprocess the 5' RACE reads, holding one entry per CDR3 protein. The sample lists 700,000 to 850,000 distinct CDR3 sequences; 40% to 65% were seen once. The material sequenced was blood. The receptor set was obtained from a man at least 80 years old in good health.

This clonotype turned up a few times. The rearrangement links TRBV25-1 to TRBJ1-5; D call uncertain. The CDR3 spans 12 residues. Deletions cut 4 bases from V and 4 bases from J, with 5 bases between. Germline CDR1 is MGHDK and CDR2 is SYGVNS. The CDR3 is CASSGANQPQHF. The DNA for the CDR3 is TGTGCCAGCAGTGGGGCGAATCAGCCCCAGCATTTT.

The chain couples TRBV9 to TRBJ1-1; TRBD1 aligns across 7 bases. Trimming at V came to 3 bases and at J to 4 bases, leaving 12 bases not matched to a gene. Per germline, CDR1 SGDLS and CDR2 YYNGEE. This CDR3 comprises 16 residues. CDR3 DNA sequence: TGTGCCAGCAGCGAGCAGGCAGGGGGTAGGGGCACTGAAGCTTTCTTT. This gives the protein CASSEQAGGRGTEAFF.

This clonotype was detected a few times. At one end the junction does not follow the germline gene, possibly because of a read error. The chain uses TRBV6-1 and TRBJ2-5, with D perhaps matching TRBD2 (5 bases). The J call may be mistaken, given a closer DNA end match to TRBJ2-7. There are 13 residues in the CDR3. CDR1 is MNHNS, CDR2 SASEGT, per germline. The CDR3 bases are TGTGCCAGCAGAGAAGCGGCAGTCCACGAGCAGTACTTC. Translation: CASREAAVHEQYF.

This clonotype showed up just a few times. V usage is TRBV29-1 and J usage is TRBJ2-1, with 16 nucleotides matching TRBD2. This CDR3 is built from 16 residues. Germline V CDR1 and CDR2: SQVTM, ANQGSEA. V lost 1 base to trimming and J lost 9 bases; unmatched junction nucleotides: 6. The CDR3 DNA sequence: TGCAGCGTTGAAGTCGCGGGACTAGCGGGAGGGGGTGAGCAGTTCTTC. Translated, it gives CSVEVAGLAGGGEQFF.

This chain joins TRBV7-2 and TRBJ2-1; D is possibly TRBD1 or TRBD2 (6 bases each). Germline CDR1 and CDR2: SGHTA and FQGNSA. Trimming took 3 bases from V and 10 from J, leaving 13 bases between them. This CDR3 has 13 amino acids. The CDR3 is CASSFTGAGEQFF. In nucleotides, the CDR3 is TGTGCCAGCAGCTTCACGGGGGCCGGGGAGCAGTTCTTC.

The V and J genes are TRBV20-1 and TRBJ1-5, with D unclear. CDR3 length equals 14 residues. Germline V gives CDR1 DFQATT, CDR2 SNEGSKA (reference sequence). V was shortened by 0 bases and J by 7 bases, with 13 bases between the two germline ends. Written as DNA, the CDR3 is TGCAGTGCTAGAGATCGGAATAAAAGGCAGCCCCAGCATTTT. Protein: CSARDRNKRQPQHF.

The chain couples TRBV6-2 or TRBV6-3 to TRBJ2-5; 9 bases are shared with TRBD1. The end of the DNA aligns better with TRBJ2-7, so the J call may be wrong. Germline V gene sequence: CDR1 MNHEY, CDR2 SVGEGT. The CDR3 length is 15 residues. The CDR3 nucleotides read TGTGCCAGCAGCCCGGGACAGGGATACCCTTACGAGCAGTACTTC. Residues: CASSPGQGYPYEQYF.

This rearrangement joins TRBV27 to TRBJ1-2; D gene ambiguous. CDR3 length equals 14 residues. The V end was cut by 6 bases, the J end by 4 bases, with 15 bases between. Germline V lookup: CDR1 MNHEY, CDR2 SMNVEV (reference sequence). The CDR3 DNA sequence: TGTGCCAGCAGCCCCAGCGGGTTTGGCTATGGCTACACCTTC. It is translated as CASSPSGFGYGYTF.

The chain uses TRBV2 and TRBJ2-1; maybe TRBD2 (5 bases). CDR1 SNHLY and CDR2 FYNNEI come from the germline V gene. The CDR3 length is 14 residues. V lost 7 bases and J 5 bases, leaving 15 bases between the germline ends. CDR3 amino acids: CASTQRALDNEQFF. CDR3 DNA: TGTGCCAGCACCCAGAGGGCCCTAGACAATGAGCAGTTCTTC.

The chain carries TRBV20-1 and TRBJ1-2, with 10 nucleotides matching TRBD1. The CDR3 has 14 residues. The V gene end was trimmed by 3 bases and the J gene end by 8 bases; junction bases not matched to a gene: 9. Germline V gene lookup returns CDR1 DFQATT and CDR2 SNEGSKA (reference sequence). DNA for the CDR3: TGCAGTGCTAGTGACAGGGGGCTGGGCGGAGGCTACACCTTC. This gives the protein CSASDRGLGGGYTF.

The gene calls are TRBV4-1 and TRBJ1-4; TRBD1 might be the D (6 bases). This CDR3 comprises 14 residues. The V end lost 2 bases, the J end lost 14 bases, and 18 bases lay between the germline ends. The germline V gene encodes CDR1 MGHRA and CDR2 YSYEKL. This CDR3 reads CASSQSLNRDILFF. The CDR3 DNA sequence: TGCGCCAGCAGCCAAAGCTTGAACCGGGACATTCTGTTTTTT.

This chain's CDR3 is CASSQALGGYNEQFF. The DNA for the CDR3 is TGTGCCAGCAGCCAAGCGCTAGGGGGTTACAATGAGCAGTTCTTC. This chain uses TRBV14 with TRBJ2-1; TRBD1 might be the D (6 bases). Trimming took 1 base from V and 4 from J, leaving 11 bases between them. CDR3 length: 15 residues. In germline, CDR1 is SGHDN, CDR2 FVKESK.

This clonotype has just a few counts. The chain has TRBV13 and TRBJ2-7; D may match TRBD1 or TRBD2 (5 bases each). CDR1 is PRHDT and CDR2 is FYEKMQ in the germline V gene (reference sequence). CDR3 size: 14 residues. V was trimmed by 2 bases and J by 7 bases, leaving 15 bases between them. This chain's CDR3 is CASSLYGAAKEQYF. In DNA form, the CDR3 reads TGTGCCAGCAGCTTATACGGGGCAGCAAAAGAGCAGTACTTC.

The rearrangement uses TRBV10-3 and TRBJ1-4, with D possibly being TRBD1 (5 bases). From germline, CDR1 is ENHRY and CDR2 SYGVKD. Trimming removed 0 bases from V and 6 bases from J, with 11 bases in between. The CDR3 is made up of 15 amino acids. The DNA of the CDR3 is TGTGCCATCAGTGAGTCGAGCCAGGGAGATGAAAAACTGTTTTTT. This sequence encodes CAISESSQGDEKLFF.

The J gene is TRBJ1-6, the V gene TRBV6-4; perhaps TRBD1 as D (5 bases). There are 15 residues in the CDR3. Deletions cut 2 bases from V and 9 bases from J, with 14 bases between. Germline values: CDR1 MRHNA, CDR2 SNTAGT. The CDR3 region is CASSDVAGGSSPLHF. CDR3 bases: TGTGCCAGCAGTGACGTTGCGGGGGGTAGTTCACCCCTCCACTTT.

V is TRBV24-1 and J is TRBJ2-3; D remains unclear. Germline assignment: CDR1 KGHDR and CDR2 SFDVKD. CDR3 length equals 13 residues. The V and J ends lost 4 bases and 2 bases respectively, with 6 bases between them. The CDR3 is CATSEGVTDTQYF. The CDR3 DNA reads as TGTGCCACCAGTGAAGGAGTCACAGATACGCAGTATTTT.

Points on this clonotype: Germline is not matched at one junction end, which may reflect a read error. The chain carries TRBV12-3 or TRBV12-4 and TRBJ2-7; D is unclear. The CDR3 totals 13 residues. The CDR3 is CVSSQTLTYEQYF. The CDR3 coding sequence is TGTGTCAGCAGCCAGACACTGACCTACGAGCAGTACTTC.

With regard to this clonotype: Sequence at one end of the junction differs from germline and may be a read error. The V gene is TRBV4-1, the J gene TRBJ2-7, with 14 bases fitting TRBD2. The J call is uncertain, as TRBJ2-5 better fits the DNA end. Germline V lookup: CDR1 MGHRA, CDR2 YSYEKL. This CDR3 spans 19 amino acids. DNA for the CDR3: TGCGCCGGCAGCCAAGATCGGGGACTAGCGGGAGTTCAGGTCGAGACCCAGTACTTC. Protein: CAGSQDRGLAGVQVETQYF.

This clonotype was found a few times. The chain couples TRBV7-9 to TRBJ2-7; D perhaps matches TRBD1 (6 bases). CDR3 size: 15 residues. The V and J ends lost 3 bases and 2 bases respectively, with 14 bases between them. Per the germline V gene, CDR1 is SEHNR and CDR2 is FQNEAQ (reference sequence). CDR3: CASSFLGTNPYEQYF. In nucleotides, the CDR3 is TGTGCCAGCAGCTTCCTGGGGACAAACCCCTACGAGCAGTACTTC. Combining the CDR3 with reference TRBV7-9 and TRBJ2-7 gives the whole variable domain DTGVSQNPRHKITKRGQNVTFRCDPISEHNRLYWYRQTLGQGPEFLTYFQNEAQLEKSRLLSDRFSAERPKGSFSTLEIQRTEQGDSAMYLCASSFLGTNPYEQYFGPGTRLTVT.

The chain carries TRBV25-1 and TRBJ2-5, with TRBD1 matching 8 bases. Germline CDR1 is MGHDK and CDR2 is SYGVNS. The V segment lost 2 bases and the J segment 5 bases; nucleotides outside the gene matches: 10. There are 16 residues in the CDR3. CDR3 sequence reads: CASSEGARGLVETQYF. CDR3 coding DNA: TGTGCCAGCAGTGAAGGGGCCAGGGGGCTCGTTGAGACCCAGTACTTC. Based on the CDR3 plus reference TRBV25-1 and TRBJ2-5, the full variable domain is EADIYQTPRYLVIGTGKKITLECSQTMGHDKMYWYQQDPGMELHLIHYSYGVNSTEKGDLSSESTVSRIRTEHFPLTLESARPSHTSQYLCASSEGARGLVETQYFGPGTRLLVL.

This clonotype was counted a few times. The CDR3 DNA is TGTGCCAGCAGCCCTGGGCAACATGGTCCGATGAAAATGGATACGCAGTATTTT. This codes for CASSPGQHGPMKMDTQYF. The chain has TRBV7-9 and TRBJ2-3; unclear D gene. Germline CDR1 and CDR2: SEHNR and FQNEAQ (reference sequence). The CDR3 is 18 amino acids. Trimming shortened V by 5 bases and J by 6 bases, and 27 bases separated the two germline ends.

The rearrangement uses TRBV11-2 and TRBJ2-1; tentatively, D is TRBD2 (6 bases). The germline gives CDR1 SGHAT, CDR2 FQNNGV. The V gene lost 6 bases and the J gene lost 11 bases, with 17 bases spanning the gap. The CDR3 consists of 13 residues. CDR3 sequence (DNA): TGTGCCAGCAGACCGATCCGGACTACCCAGCAGTTCTTC. Encoded protein: CASRPIRTTQQFF.

There are a few counts of this clonotype. V gene TRBV6-6 combines with J gene TRBJ1-5; tentative D call: TRBD1 (6 bases). From germline, CDR1 is MNHNY and CDR2 SVGAGI (reference sequence). This CDR3 has 14 residues. V lost 5 bases to trimming and J lost 10 bases, with 18 bases between them. The CDR3 DNA follows: TGTGCCAGCAGTAGGGACACCCCAAATATACCCCAGCATTTT. Residues: CASSRDTPNIPQHF.

V usage is TRBV24-1 and J usage is TRBJ2-7, with D tentatively TRBD2 (6 bases). TRBJ2-5 matches the DNA end more closely, so the J call is doubtful. The CDR3 covers 13 residues. In germline, CDR1 is KGHDR, CDR2 SFDVKD. DNA for the CDR3: TGTGCCACCAGTGATCCGGGACTGGGGACCCAGTACTTC. This encodes CATSDPGLGTQYF.

The CDR3 nucleotides read TGCGCCAGCAGTCCGGCGGGGGCAGGGGCTAATGAAAAACTGTTTTTT. Translation: CASSPAGAGANEKLFF. The rearrangement joins TRBV5-1 to TRBJ1-4; possibly TRBD1 for D (6 bases). Germline-derived CDR1 and CDR2 are SGHRS and YFSETQ. This CDR3 has 16 residues. V was cut by 5 bases and J by 3 bases, with 17 bases left in between.

The chain carries TRBV20-1 and TRBJ2-2; TRBD1 agrees at 7 bases. CDR1 and CDR2 from the germline V gene are DFQATT and SNEGSKA (reference sequence). This CDR3 has 15 residues. J lost 3 bases, V lost 2 bases, and 6 bases had no gene match. CDR3 coding DNA: TGCAGTGCTAGACCGTCGGGACAGCACACCGGGGAGCTGTTTTTT. Its protein product is CSARPSGQHTGELFF.

The chain links TRBV5-5 to TRBJ1-1; 7 bases are a match to TRBD1. CDR1 SGHKS and CDR2 YYEKEE come from the germline V gene (reference sequence). Unmatched junction bases numbered 6, after V lost 4 bases and J lost 0 bases. The length of the CDR3 is 15 residues. The CDR3 DNA sequence: TGTGCCAGCAGCAACAGGGGTGCGATGAACACTGAAGCTTTCTTT. It translates to CASSNRGAMNTEAFF.

The chain combines TRBV3-1 with TRBJ2-1, with 8 positions matching TRBD1. J gave up 6 bases and V 2 bases, and 3 bases lay outside the gene matches. This CDR3 contains 14 residues. Germline values: CDR1 LGHDT, CDR2 YNNKEL (reference sequence). For the CDR3, the DNA is TGTGCCAGCAGCCAAAGGACAGGGACCAATGAGCAGTTCTTC. Protein sequence: CASSQRTGTNEQFF.

J is TRBJ2-6 and V is TRBV7-3; no firm D call. The germline V gene encodes CDR1 SGHTA and CDR2 FQGTGA. V was pared by 1 base and J by 2 bases, with 6 bases between. The CDR3 has 15 residues. CDR3 amino acids: CASSLNVAGANVLTF. CDR3 in DNA: TGTGCCAGCAGCTTAAACGTCGCTGGGGCCAACGTCCTGACTTTC. Looking up the rest from reference TRBV7-3 and TRBJ2-6 gives the full variable domain: GAGVSQTPSNKVTEKGKYVELRCDPISGHTALYWYRQSLGQGPEFLIYFQGTGAADDSGLPNDRFFAVRPEGSVSTLKIQRTERGDSAVYLCASSLNVAGANVLTFGAGSRLTVL.